This T cell receptor beta chain was profiled in a study of T cell changes during pregnancy in multiple sclerosis. A remark on this clone: The junction departs from the called germline gene at one end, perhaps through a read error.

TCRdb's table, derived via immunoSEQ multiplex PCR, lists solely in-frame clones and lacks some. Seen here are over 70,000 clones, over 80% observed once, and the top ten hold 3.5% to 4.5%. The CDR3 runs to 15 residues. Germline lookup yields CDR1 SSHAT and CDR2 FNYEAQ (reference sequence). This chain uses TRBV7-7 with TRBJ2-2; tentative D call: TRBD1 (6 bases). The sequences come from peripheral blood, collected in the first trimester of pregnancy. This clonotype originated in a female donor with multiple sclerosis, enrolled in a pregnancy study. Here the CDR3 DNA reads TGTGCTAGCAGCGACGGTGACAGGCCCGGCGGGGAGCTGTTTTTT. This sequence encodes CASSDGDRPGGELFF.